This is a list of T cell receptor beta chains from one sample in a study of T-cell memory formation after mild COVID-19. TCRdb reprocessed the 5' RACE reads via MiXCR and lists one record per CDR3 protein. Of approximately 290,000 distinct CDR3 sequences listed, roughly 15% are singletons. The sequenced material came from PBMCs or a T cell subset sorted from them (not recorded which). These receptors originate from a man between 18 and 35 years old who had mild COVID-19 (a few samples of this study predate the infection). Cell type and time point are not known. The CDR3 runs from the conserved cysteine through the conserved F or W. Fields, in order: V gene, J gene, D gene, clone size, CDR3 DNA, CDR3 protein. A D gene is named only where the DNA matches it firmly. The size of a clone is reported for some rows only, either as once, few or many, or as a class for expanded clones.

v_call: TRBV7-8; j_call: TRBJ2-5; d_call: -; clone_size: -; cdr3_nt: TGTGCCAGCAGCCCGCGGGACGGCCAAGAGACCCAGTACTTC; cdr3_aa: CASSPRDGQETQYF
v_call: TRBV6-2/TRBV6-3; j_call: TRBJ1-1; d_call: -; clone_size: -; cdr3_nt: TGTGCCAGCAGTTACGGGCAGATCAACACTGAAGCTTTCTTT; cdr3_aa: CASSYGQINTEAFF
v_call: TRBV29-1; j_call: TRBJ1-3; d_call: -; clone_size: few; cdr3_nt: TGCAGCGTGTGGGCGACAGGCTCTGGAAACACCATATATTTT; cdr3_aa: CSVWATGSGNTIYF
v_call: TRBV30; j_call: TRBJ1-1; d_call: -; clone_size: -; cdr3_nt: TGTGCCTGGAGTGAGGGCGTCGGTGGGGCTGAAGCTTTCTTT; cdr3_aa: CAWSEGVGGAEAFF
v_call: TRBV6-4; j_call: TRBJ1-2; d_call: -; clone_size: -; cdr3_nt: TGTGCCAGCAGTGAGTCACCGGGGCTAAATGGCTACACCTTC; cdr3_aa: CASSESPGLNGYTF
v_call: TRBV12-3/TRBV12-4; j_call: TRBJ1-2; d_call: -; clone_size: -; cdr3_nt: TGTGCCAGCAATTCCAGGGACTCTTATGGCTACACCTTC; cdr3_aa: CASNSRDSYGYTF
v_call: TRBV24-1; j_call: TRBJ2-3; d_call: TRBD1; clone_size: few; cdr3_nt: TGTGCCACCGAGGGACAGAGCACAGATACGCAGTATTTT; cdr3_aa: CATEGQSTDTQYF
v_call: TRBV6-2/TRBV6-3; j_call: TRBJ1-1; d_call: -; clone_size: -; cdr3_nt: TGTGCCAGCAGTTACACGACGGGAAAAGCTTTCTTT; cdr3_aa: CASSYTTGKAFF
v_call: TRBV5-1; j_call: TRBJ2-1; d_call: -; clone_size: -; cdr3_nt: TGCGCCAGCAGCTTGGCCGGGCGGGCCCTCTACAATGAGCAGTTCTTC; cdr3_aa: CASSLAGRALYNEQFF
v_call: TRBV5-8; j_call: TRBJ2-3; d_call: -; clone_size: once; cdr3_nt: TGTGCCAGCAGCTTGTGGGGGGCGACCACAGATACGCAGTATTTT; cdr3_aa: CASSLWGATTDTQYF
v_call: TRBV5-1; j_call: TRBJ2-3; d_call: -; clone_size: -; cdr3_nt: TGCGCCAGCAGCTTGAAACAGGGAACCACAGATACGCAGTATTTT; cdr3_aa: CASSLKQGTTDTQYF
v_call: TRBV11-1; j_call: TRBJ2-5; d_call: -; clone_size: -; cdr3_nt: TGTGCCAGCAGCTTAGCGGGGGGCTTGGGGCAAGAGACCCAGTACTTC; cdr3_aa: CASSLAGGLGQETQYF
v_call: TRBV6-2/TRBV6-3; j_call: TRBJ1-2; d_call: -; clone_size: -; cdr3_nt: TGTGCCAGCAGTTACGCAGGGTCGGATGGCTACACCTTC; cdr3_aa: CASSYAGSDGYTF
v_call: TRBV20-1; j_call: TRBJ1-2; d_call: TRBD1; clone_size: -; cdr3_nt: TGCAGTGCTGACCCGGGACAGGGACTCGACTATGGCTACACCTTC; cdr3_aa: CSADPGQGLDYGYTF